Presented here are 21 T cell receptor beta chains from one specimen sequenced in a study of CD8 T cells in ankylosing spondylitis. Their recognized antigens are unknown. MiXCR was run by TCRdb on the 5' RACE reads, yielding one entry per CDR3 protein. The table shows about 800,000 distinct CDR3 sequences, with 12% occurring only once. Overall study findings and caveats: What appeared characteristic of ankylosing spondylitis blood was a TCR beta motif of several highly homologous variants.

The sample comprised blood, either unsorted or a sorted T cell fraction (not recorded which). Receptors were obtained from a male donor with ankylosing spondylitis.

The chain couples TRBV15 to TRBJ2-7; 11 nucleotides match TRBD2. Germline V CDR1 and CDR2: LNHNV, YYDKDF (reference sequence). J was trimmed by 4 bases and V by 5 bases; bases with no gene match: 10. This CDR3 comprises 16 residues. The DNA for the CDR3 is TGTGCCACCAGCGGGGGACCGGGACTAGCGGATTACGAGCAGTACTTC. Amino acid sequence: CATSGGPGLADYEQYF. Variable domain in full (rest from reference TRBV15 and TRBJ2-7): DAMVIQNPRYQVTQFGKPVTLSCSQTLNHNVMYWYQQKSSQAPKLLFHYYDKDFNNEADTPDNFQSRRPNTSFCFLDIRSPGLGDTAMYLCATSGGPGLADYEQYFGPGTRLTVT.

This clonotype was seen a handful of times. The chain uses TRBV6-2 or TRBV6-3 and TRBJ2-1; 12 bases line up with TRBD1. There are 15 residues in the CDR3. CDR1 and CDR2 from the germline V gene are MNHEY and SVGEGT. V shed 6 bases and J 8 bases; nucleotides not matched to a gene: 8. The CDR3 bases are TGTGCCAGCAGACGGCTGGGGACAGGGGGCGATGAGCAGTTCTTC. It yields the protein CASRRLGTGGDEQFF.

The chain combines TRBV2 with TRBJ2-5; 7 bases are a match to TRBD1. This CDR3 has 13 amino acids. Germline V gene lookup returns CDR1 SNHLY and CDR2 FYNNEI. V shed 6 bases and J 4 bases; nucleotides not matched to a gene: 5. In nucleotides, the CDR3 is TGTGCCAGCAGAAGGGGGCTCTTAGAGACCCAGTACTTC. It codes for CASRRGLLETQYF.

This chain joins TRBV30 and TRBJ2-2, with 12 bases identical to TRBD2. Losses at the gene ends were 0 bases for V and 5 bases for J; bases not matched to a gene: 7. Germline loops: CDR1 GTSNPN, CDR2 SVGIG (reference sequence). CDR3 length: 17 amino acids. This CDR3 is CAWSVRLAGVRTGELFF. In nucleotides, the CDR3 is TGTGCCTGGAGTGTACGACTAGCGGGAGTAAGGACCGGGGAGCTGTTTTTT.

This clonotype has a handful of counts. The rearrangement links TRBV15 to TRBJ1-1; D gene unclear. This CDR3 is built from 12 residues. V shed 5 bases and J shed 8 bases, with 12 bases lying between them. Germline V gene sequence: CDR1 LNHNV, CDR2 YYDKDF (reference sequence). DNA for the CDR3: TGTGCCACCAGCGAGGATCGGGAAGAAGCTTTCTTT. Encoded protein: CATSEDREEAFF.

This chain joins TRBV20-1 and TRBJ2-1, with D maybe TRBD1 (6 bases). The CDR3 loop spans 15 amino acids. Germline loops: CDR1 DFQATT, CDR2 SNEGSKA (reference sequence). With 6 bases removed from V and 0 bases from J, the gap between germline ends came to 15 bases. CDR3 residues: CSAQGFRSSYNEQFF. DNA of the CDR3: TGCAGTGCGCAGGGGTTTCGGAGCTCCTACAATGAGCAGTTCTTC.

The chain is built from TRBV6-2 or TRBV6-3 and TRBJ2-1; unclear D gene. The germline gives CDR1 MNHEY, CDR2 SVGEGT. Deletions cut 2 bases from V and 0 bases from J, with 8 bases between. This CDR3 comprises 15 residues. The CDR3 DNA reads as TGTGCCAGCAGTTACGGGCAGATCTCCTACAATGAGCAGTTCTTC. This encodes CASSYGQISYNEQFF.

This clonotype was picked up a small number of times. This sequence joins TRBV20-1 and TRBJ1-1; possible D gene TRBD1, 6 bases. Per germline, CDR1 DFQATT and CDR2 SNEGSKA (reference sequence). The CDR3 is 12 residues long. V was pared by 6 bases and J by 7 bases, with 15 bases between. The CDR3 sequence is CSAQEGEVEAFF. DNA for the CDR3: TGCAGTGCGCAGGAGGGGGAGGTTGAAGCTTTCTTT.

V and J are TRBV6-1 and TRBJ1-2; 9 nucleotides match TRBD1. The CDR3 runs to 14 residues. Germline values: CDR1 MNHNS, CDR2 SASEGT. The trim removed 6 bases at V and 2 bases at J, leaving 4 bases unmatched. The CDR3 coding sequence is TGTGCCAGCAGAACCGACAGGGGGAACTATGGCTACACCTTC. Its protein is CASRTDRGNYGYTF.

This clonotype was picked up a small number of times. This chain connects TRBV5-4 to TRBJ2-1, with D unclear. The ends were cut back, 0 bases at V and 8 bases at J, with 12 bases in the middle. Germline CDR1 is SGHNT and CDR2 is YYREEE (reference sequence). This CDR3 has 14 amino acids. This CDR3 is CASSLAAGRDEQFF. As DNA, the CDR3 is TGTGCCAGCAGCTTGGCCGCCGGGCGCGATGAGCAGTTCTTC.

This clonotype was detected only a few times. V is TRBV25-1 and J is TRBJ2-5; D is possibly TRBD1 (5 bases). Between the trimmed V and J ends, which lost 1 base and 2 bases, there was a span of 8 bases. This CDR3 contains 14 residues. Germline values: CDR1 MGHDK, CDR2 SYGVNS. The CDR3, as DNA: TGTGCCAGCAGTGAATCCGGACATCAAGAGACCCAGTACTTC. This codes for CASSESGHQETQYF. Using reference TRBV25-1 and TRBJ2-5 for the parts outside the CDR3, the full variable domain is EADIYQTPRYLVIGTGKKITLECSQTMGHDKMYWYQQDPGMELHLIHYSYGVNSTEKGDLSSESTVSRIRTEHFPLTLESARPSHTSQYLCASSESGHQETQYFGPGTRLLVL.

The chain recombines TRBV12-3 or TRBV12-4 with TRBJ2-7; 8 bases fit TRBD2. The CDR3 is 15 amino acids. Trimming cost V 3 bases and J 5 bases; bases outside gene matches: 9. CDR3 loop: CASSFSGSGENEQYF. CDR3 in DNA: TGTGCCAGCAGTTTCAGCGGGAGTGGGGAAAACGAGCAGTACTTC.

J is TRBJ2-3 and V is TRBV5-5; a weak D match, TRBD1 (5 bases). Germline lookup yields CDR1 SGHKS and CDR2 YYEKEE (reference sequence). V was clipped by 4 bases and J by 8 bases, with 14 bases between them. The CDR3 contains 13 residues. Here the CDR3 DNA reads TGTGCCAGCAGCCTTCCCCTTCAGGGTACGCAGTATTTT. Translated, it gives CASSLPLQGTQYF.

This clonotype was detected many times. The chain employs TRBV12-3 or TRBV12-4 and TRBJ2-7, with 7 bases matching TRBD1. Trimming removed 6 bases from V and 7 bases from J; junction bases left unmatched: 9. The CDR3 covers 13 residues. DNA of the CDR3: TGTGCCAGCAGACTCACAGGGGCAAGGGAGCAGTACTTC. It encodes CASRLTGAREQYF.

Ten or more counts support this clonotype. The chain uses TRBV20-1 and TRBJ1-4, with a weak D call TRBD1 (6 bases). In germline, CDR1 is DFQATT, CDR2 SNEGSKA (reference sequence). Trimming took 3 bases from V and 4 from J, leaving 12 bases between them. This CDR3 contains 14 residues. The CDR3 region has the DNA TGCAGTGCTAGCGGAGGACAGATTAATGAAAAACTGTTTTTT. It codes for CSASGGQINEKLFF.

This clonotype appeared many times. The rearrangement uses TRBV6-1 and TRBJ1-2, with 9 nucleotides matching TRBD1. Germline CDR1 reads MNHNS; CDR2 reads SASEGT. The V gene end was trimmed by 6 bases and the J gene end by 8 bases; junction bases not matched to a gene: 16. The CDR3 is made up of 16 amino acids. The CDR3 coding sequence is TGTGCCAGCAGCGCCCTTCCGGGACAGGGTATCATCGGCTACACCTTC. Translation gives CASSALPGQGIIGYTF.

This rearrangement joins TRBV10-3 to TRBJ2-1, with D possibly matching TRBD2 (5 bases). The CDR3 has 15 amino acids. V was clipped by 3 bases and J by 8 bases, with 17 bases between them. CDR1 is ENHRY, CDR2 SYGVKD, per germline. CDR3 protein: CAISDRQSMRDEQFF. In DNA form, the CDR3 reads TGTGCCATCAGTGATAGGCAGTCTATGAGGGATGAGCAGTTCTTC.

The chain uses TRBV12-3 or TRBV12-4 and TRBJ1-6; 10 bases line up with TRBD1. The CDR3 contains 17 residues. With 6 bases clipped from V and 4 bases from J, the junction kept 9 bases outside the gene matches. CDR3 coding DNA: TGTGCCAGCAGACTCCGGACAGGGGGTGCTTATAATTCACCCCTCCACTTT. This translates into CASRLRTGGAYNSPLHF.

There are a few counts of this clonotype. This rearrangement joins TRBV18 to TRBJ2-5; D unresolved. CDR1 and CDR2 from the germline V gene are KGHSH and LQKENI. With 0 bases removed from V and 9 bases from J, the gap between germline ends came to 11 bases. This CDR3 has 13 amino acids. The CDR3 region has the DNA TGTGCCAGCTCACCACCTCAGGATCAGGCCCAGTACTTC. Amino acids: CASSPPQDQAQYF.

This clonotype turned up a few times. The J gene is TRBJ2-5, the V gene TRBV9, with TRBD2 matching over 8 bases. The CDR3 is 16 amino acids. Germline loops: CDR1 SGDLS, CDR2 YYNGEE. V lost 3 bases, J lost 5 bases, and 12 bases stayed unmatched. The DNA for the CDR3 is TGTGCCAGCAGCGCGGGGGGACTAGGGGGGCGGGAGACCCAGTACTTC. Translated, it gives CASSAGGLGGRETQYF.

This clonotype was seen only a few times. The chain has TRBV4-3 and TRBJ2-6, with no clear D. Per germline, CDR1 LGHNA and CDR2 YSLEER. There are 17 residues in the CDR3. V shed 2 bases and J shed 2 bases, with 13 bases lying between them. The CDR3 DNA reads TGCGCCAGCAGCCAAACTCGACGGAGTACTGGGGCCAACGTCCTGACTTTC. Its protein is CASSQTRRSTGANVLTF.